The clone carrying this T cell receptor beta chain was seen many times. Its antigen is unknown. This CDR3 has 12 residues. The V gene lost 5 bases and the J gene lost 5 bases, with 12 bases spanning the gap. The germline V gene has CDR1 DFQATT and CDR2 SNEGSKA (reference sequence). The data belong to a study of T cells in Graves' hyperthyroidism and ophthalmopathy. General study results and limits: Most clonotypes expanded in thyroid above 0.001 were likewise present in blood. Ophthalmopathy onset followed model prediction by a median about six months.

The study based diagnoses on clinical symptoms, serum thyroxine and TRAb, thyroid ultrasound and orbital computed tomography. From under 12 ml of fresh peripheral blood, PBMCs were isolated. The TCR beta CDR3 regions underwent amplification using RNA transcripts as the source. The HTBI primer set drove a first-round RT-PCR of the TCR CDR3. TCRdb re-called the multiplex PCR reads with MiXCR, one entry per CDR3 protein. Of about 350,000 distinct CDR3 sequences in the sample, around 18% are singletons; the top ten hold 15% to 19%. V gene TRBV20-1 combines with J gene TRBJ1-2; D may be TRBD1 (5 bases). The sequenced material came from blood. The source is a woman in her forties with Graves' ophthalmopathy. CDR3 region: CSAGIDRYGYTF. The DNA of the CDR3 is TGCAGTGCTGGGATCGACAGATATGGCTACACCTTC.